This T cell receptor (beta chain) came from a study of blood T cell repertoires in COVID-19. Generated by immunoSEQ multiplex PCR, the TCRdb table keeps only in-frame clones and is missing some. This table holds roughly 100,000 clones, approximately 81% found once. Trimming removed 4 bases from V and 4 bases from J; junction bases left unmatched: 9. The length of the CDR3 is 15 residues. Germline CDR1 reads MDHEN; CDR2 reads SYDVKM. This clone was counted between two and nine times. V usage is TRBV28 and J usage is TRBJ1-2, with 7 nucleotides matching TRBD1. Sequenced: peripheral blood. The sequence came from a man at least 80 years old with acute or convalescent COVID-19. CDR3 sequence: CASSSPQGPVYGYTF. The CDR3 nucleotides are TGTGCCAGCAGTTCCCCACAGGGGCCGGTCTATGGCTACACCTTC.